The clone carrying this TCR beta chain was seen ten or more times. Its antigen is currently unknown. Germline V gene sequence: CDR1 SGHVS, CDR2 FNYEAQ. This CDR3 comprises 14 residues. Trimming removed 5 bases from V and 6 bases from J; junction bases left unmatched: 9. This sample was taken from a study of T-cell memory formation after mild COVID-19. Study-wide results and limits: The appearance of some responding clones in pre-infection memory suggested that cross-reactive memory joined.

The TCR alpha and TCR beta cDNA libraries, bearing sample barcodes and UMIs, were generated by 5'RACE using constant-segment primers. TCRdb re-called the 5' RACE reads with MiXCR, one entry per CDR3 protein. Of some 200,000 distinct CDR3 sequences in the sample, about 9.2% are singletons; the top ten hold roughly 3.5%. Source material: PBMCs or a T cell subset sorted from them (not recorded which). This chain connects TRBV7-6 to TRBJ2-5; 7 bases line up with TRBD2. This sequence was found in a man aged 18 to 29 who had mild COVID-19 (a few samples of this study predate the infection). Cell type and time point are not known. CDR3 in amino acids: CASSLPGGRQTQYF. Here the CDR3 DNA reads TGTGCCAGCAGCCTACCCGGGGGGAGACAGACCCAGTACTTC. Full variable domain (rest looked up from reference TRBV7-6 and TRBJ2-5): GAGVSQSPRYKVTKRGQDVALRCDPISGHVSLYWYRQALGQGPEFLTYFNYEAQQDKSGLPNDRFSAERPEGSISTLTIQRTEQRDSAMYRCASSLPGGRQTQYFGPGTRLLVL.